This is a list of T cell receptor beta chains from one sample in a study of OX40 agonist ivuxolimab in advanced cancers. Profiled with immunoSEQ multiplex PCR; TCRdb holds only in-frame clones, not every one. The data show 71,000 or so clones, with roughly 81% seen just once and around 5% held by the top ten. Here the sequenced sample was CD4+ or CD8+ T cells sorted from blood, taken in a trial of the OX40 agonist ivuxolimab. Every receptor here comes from an adult with an advanced solid tumor such as melanoma, head and neck, liver or kidney cancer. Both conserved end residues are part of each CDR3. The D gene is left open where the match is weak. Some rows mark clone size as missing; the rest say once, few, many or name a class of expanded clone.

j_call: TRBJ1-2
v_call: TRBV7-3
d_call: NA
clone_size: NA
cdr3_aa: CASSLGTSVGGYTF
cdr3_nt: TGTGCCAGCAGCTTAGGAACCAGCGTAGGGGGCTACACCTTC

j_call: TRBJ2-2
v_call: TRBV6-1
d_call: NA
clone_size: NA
cdr3_aa: CASSDFWDSGELFF
cdr3_nt: TGTGCCAGCAGTGACTTTTGGGATTCCGGGGAGCTGTTTTTT

j_call: TRBJ1-2
v_call: TRBV20-1
d_call: NA
clone_size: NA
cdr3_aa: CSAQGNYGYTF
cdr3_nt: TGCAGTGCCCAGGGTAACTATGGCTACACCTTC

j_call: TRBJ2-3
v_call: TRBV11-1
d_call: NA
clone_size: NA
cdr3_aa: CASRAYFALDTQYF
cdr3_nt: TGTGCCAGCAGGGCGTACTTTGCACTAGATACGCAGTATTTT

j_call: TRBJ1-1
v_call: TRBV9
d_call: NA
clone_size: NA
cdr3_aa: CASSEALGENTEAFF
cdr3_nt: TGTGCCAGCAGCGAGGCTCTGGGGGAGAACACTGAAGCTTTCTTT

j_call: TRBJ2-3
v_call: TRBV11-3
d_call: NA
clone_size: NA
cdr3_aa: CASSLDTWGAGTDTQYF
cdr3_nt: TGTGCCAGCAGCTTAGATACATGGGGGGCGGGAACAGATACGCAGTATTTT

j_call: TRBJ2-2
v_call: TRBV19
d_call: NA
clone_size: NA
cdr3_aa: CASSSITAIATTGELFF
cdr3_nt: TGTGCCAGTAGTTCTATTACGGCGATAGCGACTACCGGGGAGCTGTTTTTT

j_call: TRBJ2-5
v_call: TRBV29-1
d_call: NA
clone_size: few
cdr3_aa: CSVEVLRLGPQQTQYF
cdr3_nt: TGCAGCGTTGAAGTCCTCAGACTAGGTCCCCAACAGACCCAGTACTTC

j_call: TRBJ2-7
v_call: TRBV30
d_call: NA
clone_size: NA
cdr3_aa: CAWGEYYEQYF
cdr3_nt: TGTGCCTGGGGAGAATACTACGAGCAGTACTTC

j_call: TRBJ1-2
v_call: TRBV11-2
d_call: NA
clone_size: NA
cdr3_aa: CASSLGRAANYGYTF
cdr3_nt: TGTGCCAGCAGCTTAGGCAGGGCAGCTAACTATGGCTACACCTTC

j_call: TRBJ2-7
v_call: TRBV11-3
d_call: TRBD1
clone_size: many
cdr3_aa: CASSLSIGQGNEQYF
cdr3_nt: TGTGCCAGCAGCTTATCTATTGGACAGGGGAACGAGCAGTACTTC

j_call: TRBJ2-2
v_call: TRBV7-2
d_call: NA
clone_size: few
cdr3_aa: CASKDTGELFF
cdr3_nt: TGTGCCAGCAAAGACACCGGGGAGCTGTTTTTT

j_call: TRBJ1-5
v_call: TRBV7-2
d_call: TRBD1
clone_size: once
cdr3_aa: CASSSTGAFQPQHF
cdr3_nt: TGTGCCAGCAGCTCCACAGGGGCCTTTCAGCCCCAGCATTTT

j_call: TRBJ2-1
v_call: TRBV27
d_call: NA
clone_size: NA
cdr3_aa: CASSLPGNNEQFF
cdr3_nt: TGTGCCAGCAGTTTACCGGGGAACAATGAGCAGTTCTTC

j_call: TRBJ2-2
v_call: TRBV13
d_call: NA
clone_size: NA
cdr3_aa: CASSQRYTGELFF
cdr3_nt: TGTGCCAGCAGTCAACGGTACACCGGGGAGCTGTTTTTT